Following are 10 T cell receptor beta chains from one sample sequenced in a study of blood T cell repertoires in COVID-19. Profiled with immunoSEQ multiplex PCR; TCRdb holds only in-frame clones, not every one. The sample holds about 81,000 clones, almost 85% seen once. The sample consisted of peripheral blood. Source of these receptors: a human donor in a cohort sampled during active COVID-19.

The rearrangement joins TRBV27 to TRBJ2-7, with TRBD1 matching over 12 bases. Germline assignment: CDR1 MNHEY and CDR2 SMNVEV (reference sequence). The J segment lost 4 bases and the V segment lost 5 bases, leaving 3 bases of the junction unmatched. There are 14 residues in the CDR3. The CDR3 protein is CASSRGQGAYEQYF. CDR3 in DNA: TGTGCCAGCAGTAGGGGACAGGGGGCGTACGAGCAGTACTTC.

V gene TRBV2 combines with J gene TRBJ2-1; maybe TRBD2 (6 bases). The germline CDR1 and CDR2 sequences are SNHLY and FYNNEI. The V and J ends lost 7 bases and 0 bases respectively, with 10 bases between them. This CDR3 contains 14 residues. The CDR3 DNA reads TGTGCCAGCAACCCCGGGAGCTCCTACAATGAGCAGTTCTTC. As protein: CASNPGSSYNEQFF.

For the CDR3, the DNA is TGTGCCAGCAGCGAACAGGGAATCAATTCACCCCTCCACTTT. Amino acids: CASSEQGINSPLHF. The chain uses TRBV5-4 and TRBJ1-6, with D maybe TRBD1 (6 bases). Looked up from germline, CDR1 is SGHNT and CDR2 is YYREEE (reference sequence). Trimming stripped 4 bases from V and 7 bases from J, with 12 bases between. The CDR3 consists of 14 residues.

This clone was seen just once. The rearrangement uses TRBV2 and TRBJ1-5; TRBD1 is a possible D gene (5 bases). Germline loops: CDR1 SNHLY, CDR2 FYNNEI. This CDR3 comprises 15 residues. V lost 1 base and J lost 6, with 13 bases in between. The CDR3 here is CASSEGRDSRQPQHF. The CDR3 DNA is TGTGCCAGCAGTGAAGGCCGGGACTCGCGTCAGCCCCAGCATTTT.

This chain connects TRBV19 to TRBJ2-5; D ambiguous. Looked up from germline, CDR1 is LNHDA and CDR2 is SQIVND (reference sequence). The CDR3 totals 13 residues. The V and J ends lost 4 bases and 1 base respectively, with 7 bases between them. The chain's CDR3 is CASSTRGQETQYF. The CDR3 nucleotides are TGTGCCAGTAGTACCAGAGGCCAAGAGACCCAGTACTTC.

CDR3 nucleotide sequence: TGCAGCGCCTACACCGGGACAGGGGCGCGGGGCTACACCTTC. The encoded protein is CSAYTGTGARGYTF. The rearrangement joins TRBV29-1 to TRBJ1-2; 10 bases are shared with TRBD1. The J segment lost 8 bases and the V segment lost 7 bases, leaving 13 bases of the junction unmatched. Per germline, CDR1 SQVTM and CDR2 ANQGSEA. There are 14 residues in the CDR3.

The chain employs TRBV9 and TRBJ2-3, with 15 positions matching TRBD2. CDR3 length equals 19 residues. The J segment lost 1 base and the V segment lost 4 bases, leaving 10 bases of the junction unmatched. Germline CDR1 and CDR2: SGDLS and YYNGEE. CDR3 protein: CASSLGLAGGLVGTDTQYF. CDR3 coding DNA: TGTGCCAGCAGCTTGGGACTAGCGGGGGGCCTGGTGGGCACAGATACGCAGTATTTT.

This clone has more than one count but fewer than ten. The chain couples TRBV18 to TRBJ1-5, with D perhaps TRBD1 (6 bases). V shed 2 bases and J shed 4 bases, with 15 bases lying between them. The CDR3 consists of 16 residues. Germline V gene data show CDR1 as KGHSH and CDR2 as LQKENI. The DNA of the CDR3 is TGTGCCAGCTCACCATCGGGGGGCGGACGAAATCAGCCCCAGCATTTT. This sequence encodes CASSPSGGGRNQPQHF.

This clone has a handful of counts. The chain joins TRBV11-1 to TRBJ1-1; D not resolved. Germline values: CDR1 SGHAT, CDR2 FQDESV (reference sequence). Trimming stripped 0 bases from V and 7 bases from J, with 3 bases between. There are 11 residues in the CDR3. The CDR3 spells CASSLASEAFF. The CDR3 region has the DNA TGTGCCAGCAGCTTAGCCAGTGAAGCTTTCTTT.

The rearrangement joins TRBV10-3 to TRBJ1-5; TRBD1 matches at 8 bases. Germline assignment: CDR1 ENHRY and CDR2 SYGVKD. The CDR3 is 15 amino acids. Trimming removed 2 bases from V and 1 base from J; junction bases left unmatched: 1. The CDR3 DNA reads TGTGCCATCAGTGAGGGGGACAGGAGCAATCAGCCCCAGCATTTT. It is translated as CAISEGDRSNQPQHF.